Listed below are T cell receptor beta chains from one sample, sequenced in a study of T cell repertoires in cytomegalovirus infection. TCRdb re-called the reads with MiXCR, one entry per CDR3 protein. The sample contains more than 650,000 distinct CDR3 sequences, less than 40% of which appear only once. What was sequenced was PBMCs. The origin of the receptors is a human donor in good health (CMV status not recorded). Some clones in this sample may be carry-over from other donors' samples. CDR3s include the opening cysteine and the closing phenylalanine or tryptophan. The D gene is left open where the match is weak. Expanded clones are given a class, and other clones once, few, many or no size at all.

d_call,v_call,j_call,clone_size,cdr3_nt,cdr3_aa
NA,TRBV12-3/TRBV12-4,TRBJ2-1,NA,TGTGCCAGCAGTTTAGTTGCGGCTGAGCAGTTCTTC,CASSLVAAEQFF
NA,TRBV7-9,TRBJ1-4,few,TGTGCCAGCAGCTTCGCCAGACCGTCAACTAATGAAAAACTGTTTTTT,CASSFARPSTNEKLFF
NA,TRBV10-3,TRBJ2-3,NA,TGTGCCGCTCGGGGGCTAAAGGCAGATACGCAGTATTTT,CAARGLKADTQYF
NA,TRBV29-1,TRBJ2-5,NA,TGCAGCGGGAGAGAAAACCAAGAGACCCAGTACTTC,CSGRENQETQYF
NA,TRBV7-2,TRBJ2-2,few,TGTGCCAGCAGCTTAGTGACCGACTACCTGAGGACCGGGGAGCTGTTTTTT,CASSLVTDYLRTGELFF
TRBD1,TRBV7-9,TRBJ1-1,few,TGTGCCAGCAGCTTAGCCACCGGGACAGGGGCCACTGAAGCTTTCTTT,CASSLATGTGATEAFF
TRBD2,TRBV7-9,TRBJ2-3,few,TGTGCCAGCAGCTTACCCCCGAGGGGCGGGAGTATTGATACGCAGTATTTT,CASSLPPRGGSIDTQYF
NA,TRBV29-1,TRBJ1-2,few,TGCAGCGACCGGGAACATGGCTACACCTTC,CSDREHGYTF
TRBD2,TRBV5-5,TRBJ2-1,few,TGTGCCAGCAGCAGGGCCGGGACTAGCGGGGGGACTTACAATGAGCAGTTCTTC,CASSRAGTSGGTYNEQFF
TRBD2,TRBV28,TRBJ2-4,NA,TGTGCCAGCAGCCGGGGGGGGGAGGTCAAAAACATTCAGTACTTC,CASSRGGEVKNIQYF
NA,TRBV14,TRBJ1-2,NA,TGTGCCAGCAGCACCCGGACGGGCCTGGGCTATGGCTACACCTTC,CASSTRTGLGYGYTF
TRBD1,TRBV28,TRBJ1-2,NA,TGTGCCAGCAGTTCCCCTTCGGGACAGGGGGCGCGAGAAGGCTACACCTTC,CASSSPSGQGAREGYTF
NA,TRBV19,TRBJ2-3,NA,TGTGCCAGTAGTATTACAGGGTTACGGGGAGATACGCAGTATTTT,CASSITGLRGDTQYF
NA,TRBV2,TRBJ1-4,NA,TGTGCCAGCAGTGCCGTCTCCGTTAATGAAAAACTGTTTTTT,CASSAVSVNEKLFF
NA,TRBV5-6,TRBJ2-1,NA,TGTGCCAGCACGTTCTGGGGCAATGAGCAGTTCTTC,CASTFWGNEQFF
NA,TRBV5-4,TRBJ2-2,NA,TGTGCCAGCAGCTTGAGGGCAGCGAACACCGGGGAGCTGTTTTTT,CASSLRAANTGELFF
TRBD2,TRBV7-7,TRBJ2-3,many,TGTGCTAGCAGCTTAGCCGACGGACTAGCGGGAGATGGGGGCGGAAGCACAGATACGCAGTATTTT,CASSLADGLAGDGGGSTDTQYF
NA,TRBV29-1,TRBJ1-1,NA,TGCAGCGTTGAAGGGGAAAAGGGCACTGAAGCTTTCTTT,CSVEGEKGTEAFF
NA,TRBV20-1,TRBJ2-1,NA,TGCAGTGCACCACAGGTTAGCTCCTACAATGAGCAGTTCTTC,CSAPQVSSYNEQFF
NA,TRBV28,TRBJ2-7,many,TGTGCCAGCAGCAAAGAACCAGGGCCCCTACAGTACTTC,CASSKEPGPLQYF
NA,TRBV15,TRBJ2-7,NA,TGTGCCACCAGCAGAGACGGGGCCTACGAGCAGTACTTC,CATSRDGAYEQYF
TRBD2,TRBV24-1,TRBJ2-3,NA,TGTGCCACCAGTGATGTGACTAGCGGGGGGGGCACAGATACGCAGTATTTT,CATSDVTSGGGTDTQYF
TRBD2,TRBV24-1,TRBJ2-3,few,TGTGCCACCAGTGAATGGCTAGCGGGAAGAGATACGCAGTATTTT,CATSEWLAGRDTQYF
NA,TRBV7-8,TRBJ2-7,many,TGTGCCAGCAGCTTAGCGCGGCAATTAGCTCCCTACGAGCAGTACTTC,CASSLARQLAPYEQYF
TRBD1,TRBV10-3,TRBJ1-5,NA,TGTGCCATCAGACAGGGGAAGGACCAGCCCCAGCATTTT,CAIRQGKDQPQHF
NA,TRBV20-1,TRBJ2-4,NA,TGCAGTGCTAGCAAGGACAGAGAAAACATTCAGTACTTC,CSASKDRENIQYF
TRBD2,TRBV6-1,TRBJ2-7,NA,TGTGCCAGCAGTGAAGAGCGGCCTAGCGGGAGGGCCGGGCCCCTCTCCTTCTACGAGCAGTACTTC,CASSEERPSGRAGPLSFYEQYF